This TCR beta chain was recovered during a study of OX40 agonist ivuxolimab in advanced cancers. Profiled with immunoSEQ multiplex PCR; TCRdb holds only in-frame clones, not every one. The table shows tens of thousands of clones, with about 90% occurring only once. The clonotype was recovered from an adult with an advanced solid tumor such as melanoma, head and neck, liver or kidney cancer. The input for sequencing was CD4+ or CD8+ T cells sorted from blood, taken in a trial of the OX40 agonist ivuxolimab.

CDR3 nucleotides: TGTGCCAGCAGCCGGGGACTAGCCCAAGAGACCCAGTACTTC. Amino acids: CASSRGLAQETQYF. This sequence joins TRBV5-4 and TRBJ2-5; TRBD2 matches at 9 bases. CDR3 length equals 14 residues. J lost 1 base, V lost 4 bases, and 2 bases had no gene match. Germline V gene data show CDR1 as SGHNT and CDR2 as YYREEE (reference sequence).